The 13 T cell receptor beta chains below were found in one sample sequenced in a study of blood T cell repertoires in COVID-19. Measured with immunoSEQ multiplex PCR; TCRdb has only the in-frame clones, and not every one. This sample has more than 95,000 clones, with just under 85% found just once. Sequenced input: peripheral blood. All receptors derive from a woman older than 75 with active or convalescent COVID-19.

This clone was observed a handful of times. The chain uses TRBV7-9 and TRBJ1-5; D is unclear. There are 12 residues in the CDR3. The germline V gene has CDR1 SEHNR and CDR2 FQNEAQ (reference sequence). V was clipped by 7 bases and J by 5 bases, with 9 bases between them. CDR3 nucleotides: TGTGCCAGCACCATATCGGATCAGCCCCAGCATTTT. Amino acid sequence: CASTISDQPQHF.

The chain employs TRBV9 and TRBJ2-7, with TRBD2 matching 7 bases. The CDR3 sequence is 15 residues long. The V gene end was trimmed by 0 bases and the J gene end by 5 bases; junction bases not matched to a gene: 8. Germline values: CDR1 SGDLS, CDR2 YYNGEE. This chain's CDR3 is CASSVGASGSHEQYF. The CDR3 DNA follows: TGTGCCAGCAGCGTAGGGGCTAGCGGAAGTCACGAGCAGTACTTC. The entire variable domain, with the rest obtained from reference TRBV9 and TRBJ2-7, is as follows: DSGVTQTPKHLITATGQRVTLRCSPRSGDLSVYWYQQSLDQGLQFLIQYYNGEERAKGNILERFSAQQFPDLHSELNLSSLELGDSALYFCASSVGASGSHEQYFGPGTRLTVT.

This sequence joins TRBV28 and TRBJ1-6, with 7 bases aligning to TRBD1. The CDR3 is 14 residues long. Germline values: CDR1 MDHEN, CDR2 SYDVKM. V trimming: 6 bases; J trimming: 10 bases; junction bases outside the gene matches: 9. The CDR3 coding sequence is TGTGCCAGCAGGATACAGGGGAGAAGCTCACCCCTCCACTTT. Translating gives CASRIQGRSSPLHF. The full variable domain, with the rest looked up from reference TRBV28 and TRBJ1-6, is DVKVTQSSRYLVKRTGEKVFLECVQDMDHENMFWYRQDPGLGLRLIYFSYDVKMKEKGDIPEGYSVSREKKERFSLILESASTNQTSMYLCASRIQGRSSPLHFGNGTRLTVT.

V usage is TRBV27 and J usage is TRBJ1-5; weak D call: TRBD1 (6 bases). This CDR3 comprises 14 residues. Between the trimmed V and J ends, which lost 3 bases and 9 bases, there was a span of 15 bases. CDR1 MNHEY and CDR2 SMNVEV come from the germline V gene (reference sequence). CDR3 DNA: TGTGCCAGCAGTTTGGGAGGGGGACATCTGCCCCAGCATTTT. Its translation is CASSLGGGHLPQHF.

This clone was detected only a few times. The rearrangement links TRBV2 to TRBJ2-3; 11 bases are shared with TRBD2. CDR1 SNHLY and CDR2 FYNNEI come from the germline V gene. The CDR3 spans 15 residues. V shed 6 bases, J shed 6 bases, and the junction held 8 bases outside the gene matches. The CDR3 bases are TGTGCCAGCAGCCCAAGGACTAGCGGGCACGATACGCAGTATTTT. Its protein product is CASSPRTSGHDTQYF.

The chain links TRBV5-6 to TRBJ1-4; 7 bases agree with TRBD1. Germline CDR1 SGHDT, CDR2 YYEEEE. This CDR3 has 17 residues. V shed 4 bases, J shed 4 bases, and the junction held 13 bases outside the gene matches. In DNA, the CDR3 is TGTGCCAGCAGCGTACCGGGACAGACCTCAAATAATGAAAAACTGTTTTTT. Translation: CASSVPGQTSNNEKLFF. The whole variable domain, remainder taken from reference TRBV5-6 and TRBJ1-4, is DAGVTQSPTHLIKTRGQQVTLRCSPKSGHDTVSWYQQALGQGPQFIFQYYEEEERQRGNFPDRFSGHQFPNYSSELNVNALLLGDSALYLCASSVPGQTSNNEKLFFGSGTQLSVL.

This chain uses TRBV30 with TRBJ1-1, with TRBD1 as a possible D gene (5 bases). The CDR3 length is 15 residues. CDR1 and CDR2 (germline): GTSNPN, SVGIG (reference sequence). V lost 4 bases to trimming and J lost 6 bases, with 21 bases between them. This CDR3 reads CAWTGRVQLTSEAFF. In DNA, the CDR3 is TGTGCCTGGACTGGCAGGGTCCAGCTAACCTCTGAAGCTTTCTTT.

The V call is TRBV24-1, the J call TRBJ2-1; 10 bases map to TRBD2. This CDR3 has 16 amino acids. J gave up 8 bases and V 1 base, and 7 bases lay outside the gene matches. Germline CDR1 KGHDR, CDR2 SFDVKD. The CDR3, as DNA: TGTGCCACCAGTGATTTTTCCAGCGGGAGGGTACATGAGCAGTTCTTC. This translates into CATSDFSSGRVHEQFF.

The rearrangement links TRBV5-1 to TRBJ1-5, with TRBD1 matching 9 bases. This CDR3 comprises 19 residues. The junction had 10 bases not matched to a gene; V was cut back by 0 bases and J by 0 bases. Germline CDR1 SGHRS, CDR2 YFSETQ. This CDR3 is CASSLAVGQGYYSNQPQHF. The DNA of the CDR3 is TGCGCCAGCAGCTTGGCCGTGGGACAGGGATACTATAGCAATCAGCCCCAGCATTTT.

The chain uses TRBV11-2 and TRBJ2-7, with TRBD1 as a possible D gene (5 bases). There are 15 residues in the CDR3. Germline CDR1 SGHAT, CDR2 FQNNGV. V was pared by 1 base and J by 4 bases, with 14 bases between. The CDR3 reads CASSLAIGKGYEQYF. Here the CDR3 DNA reads TGTGCCAGCAGCTTAGCAATCGGTAAGGGGTACGAGCAGTACTTC.

This clone was detected a few times. J is TRBJ2-7 and V is TRBV28, with 7 bases lining up with TRBD2. Germline V gives CDR1 MDHEN, CDR2 SYDVKM. The CDR3 is 15 residues long. J gave up 2 bases and V 5 bases, and 9 bases lay outside the gene matches. The DNA for the CDR3 is TGTGCCAGCAGTGCCGCCAGCGGGGTTACCTACGAGCAGTACTTC. It encodes CASSAASGVTYEQYF.

The sample holds one count of this clone. This CDR3 is CASSQANTASEFTDTQYF. CDR3 sequence (DNA): TGTGCCAGCAGCCAAGCTAATACGGCTAGCGAGTTCACAGATACGCAGTATTTT. V usage is TRBV3-1 (or the pseudogene TRBV3-2) and J usage is TRBJ2-3; D perhaps matches TRBD2 (6 bases). V was pared by 1 base and J by 2 bases, with 19 bases between. From germline, CDR1 is LGHDT and CDR2 YNNKEL (reference sequence). The CDR3 extends over 18 amino acids.

The chain uses TRBV9 and TRBJ1-1; no clear D gene. Trimming shortened V by 4 bases and J by 4 bases, and 14 bases separated the two germline ends. This CDR3 is built from 14 residues. Germline V gene lookup returns CDR1 SGDLS and CDR2 YYNGEE. The CDR3 loop reads CASSLLVTPTEAFF. The CDR3 coding sequence is TGTGCCAGCAGCCTTTTGGTGACACCCACTGAAGCTTTCTTT.